This is a list of T cell receptor beta chains from one sample in a study of CD8+ T cells in alopecia areata. Here immunoSEQ multiplex PCR was the method, and the copy in TCRdb shows in-frame clones only, minus some. Of 130,000 to 150,000 clones listed, 87% are singletons. The sequences come from CD8+ T cells sorted from blood, collected at week 0. The source of these receptors is a human donor with alopecia areata. Both conserved end residues are part of each CDR3. A D gene is named only where the DNA matches it firmly. A clone size is listed for some rows: how often the clone was seen (once, few, many), or a class if it is expanded.

abundance: .
v_gene: TRBV9
j_gene: TRBJ2-7
d_gene: .
CDR3aa: CASSVGSSYYEQYF
CDR3nt: TGTGCCAGCAGCGTAGGATCTAGTTACTACGAGCAGTACTTC

abundance: .
v_gene: TRBV15
j_gene: TRBJ2-2
d_gene: TRBD2
CDR3aa: CATSRPRSGGSTINTGELFF
CDR3nt: TGTGCCACCAGCAGACCTCGTAGCGGGGGGTCGACAATCAACACCGGGGAGCTGTTTTTT

abundance: .
v_gene: TRBV9
j_gene: TRBJ1-6
d_gene: TRBD1
CDR3aa: CASSLSGTGDSPLHF
CDR3nt: TGTGCCAGCAGCTTATCCGGGACAGGGGATTCACCCCTCCACTTT

abundance: .
v_gene: TRBV4-1
j_gene: TRBJ1-1
d_gene: .
CDR3aa: CASSHLTGVNTEAFF
CDR3nt: TGCGCCAGCAGCCATCTAACAGGAGTGAACACTGAAGCTTTCTTT

abundance: few
v_gene: TRBV6-1
j_gene: TRBJ2-7
d_gene: TRBD2
CDR3aa: CASSETSGASYEQYF
CDR3nt: TGTGCCAGCAGCGAAACTAGCGGGGCCTCCTACGAGCAGTACTTC

abundance: .
v_gene: TRBV6-6
j_gene: TRBJ1-2
d_gene: .
CDR3aa: CASSYAQGQENGYTF
CDR3nt: TGTGCCAGCAGTTACGCGCAGGGCCAGGAGAATGGCTACACCTTC

abundance: .
v_gene: TRBV29-1
j_gene: TRBJ2-1
d_gene: TRBD2
CDR3aa: CSVVGSGGAHNEQFF
CDR3nt: TGCAGCGTTGTCGGTAGCGGGGGGGCCCACAATGAGCAGTTCTTC

abundance: .
v_gene: TRBV9
j_gene: TRBJ2-7
d_gene: .
CDR3aa: CASSGRDTLYEQYF
CDR3nt: TGTGCCAGCAGCGGCCGGGACACCCTCTACGAGCAGTACTTC

abundance: .
v_gene: TRBV4-1
j_gene: TRBJ2-3
d_gene: TRBD2
CDR3aa: CASSHLTSGGTDTQYF
CDR3nt: TGCGCCAGCAGCCACCTGACTAGCGGAGGCACAGATACGCAGTATTTT

abundance: once
v_gene: TRBV27
j_gene: TRBJ1-3
d_gene: .
CDR3aa: CASSYTGRSSGNTIYF
CDR3nt: TGTGCCAGCAGTTACACAGGTCGATCCTCTGGAAACACCATATATTTT

abundance: once
v_gene: TRBV7-3
j_gene: TRBJ2-3
d_gene: .
CDR3aa: CASSGGLWADTQYF
CDR3nt: TGTGCCAGCAGCGGAGGGCTTTGGGCAGATACGCAGTATTTT

abundance: .
v_gene: TRBV5-5
j_gene: TRBJ2-6
d_gene: .
CDR3aa: CASSFLDSASGANVLTF
CDR3nt: TGTGCCAGCAGCTTCTTAGACAGCGCCTCTGGGGCCAACGTCCTGACTTTC

abundance: .
v_gene: TRBV9
j_gene: TRBJ2-4
d_gene: .
CDR3aa: CASSGSLAKNIQYF
CDR3nt: TGTGCCAGCAGCGGGAGTCTAGCCAAAAACATTCAGTACTTC

abundance: .
v_gene: TRBV7-6
j_gene: TRBJ2-1
d_gene: .
CDR3aa: CASSLLAWSSYNEQFF
CDR3nt: TGTGCCAGCAGCTTACTAGCGTGGAGCTCCTACAATGAGCAGTTCTTC

abundance: once
v_gene: TRBV7-9
j_gene: TRBJ1-1
d_gene: .
CDR3aa: CASSQRGSEAFF
CDR3nt: TGTGCCAGCAGCCAGAGGGGGTCCGAAGCTTTCTTT

abundance: .
v_gene: TRBV11-2
j_gene: TRBJ2-7
d_gene: .
CDR3aa: CASSLDNTYEQYF
CDR3nt: TGTGCCAGCAGCTTAGACAACACCTACGAGCAGTACTTC

abundance: .
v_gene: TRBV7-2
j_gene: TRBJ2-7
d_gene: .
CDR3aa: CASSFEQIYYEQYF
CDR3nt: TGTGCCAGCAGCTTTGAACAGATCTACTACGAGCAGTACTTC

abundance: .
v_gene: TRBV5-1
j_gene: TRBJ2-7
d_gene: .
CDR3aa: CASRQDSYEQYF
CDR3nt: TGCGCCAGCAGACAGGACTCCTACGAGCAGTACTTC

abundance: .
v_gene: TRBV11-2
j_gene: TRBJ2-1
d_gene: TRBD2
CDR3aa: CASSLDHWGVAGRPYNEQFF
CDR3nt: TGTGCCAGCAGCTTAGATCATTGGGGGGTAGCGGGAAGACCCTACAATGAGCAGTTCTTC

abundance: .
v_gene: TRBV30
j_gene: TRBJ1-2
d_gene: TRBD1
CDR3aa: CAWSGRTGYGYTF
CDR3nt: TGTGCCTGGAGTGGAAGGACAGGCTATGGCTACACCTTC

abundance: .
v_gene: TRBV27
j_gene: TRBJ1-4
d_gene: .
CDR3aa: CASSPIGSNEKLFF
CDR3nt: TGTGCCAGCAGTCCAATCGGGTCTAATGAAAAACTGTTTTTT

abundance: .
v_gene: TRBV14
j_gene: TRBJ2-1
d_gene: TRBD2
CDR3aa: CASSQDQWLAGEGEQFF
CDR3nt: TGTGCCAGCAGCCAAGATCAGTGGCTAGCGGGAGAGGGTGAGCAGTTCTTC

abundance: .
v_gene: TRBV16
j_gene: TRBJ2-7
d_gene: .
CDR3aa: CASSQRGPYEQYF
CDR3nt: TGTGCCAGCAGCCAGAGGGGCCCCTACGAGCAGTACTTC

abundance: once
v_gene: TRBV14
j_gene: TRBJ2-7
d_gene: .
CDR3aa: CASSFFRTDTYEQYF
CDR3nt: TGTGCCAGCAGCTTCTTCCGGACGGATACCTACGAGCAGTACTTC

abundance: .
v_gene: TRBV13
j_gene: TRBJ1-5
d_gene: TRBD1
CDR3aa: CASSLGVQGAQPQHF
CDR3nt: TGTGCCAGCAGCTTAGGAGTGCAGGGGGCTCAGCCCCAGCATTTT

abundance: .
v_gene: TRBV2
j_gene: TRBJ2-7
d_gene: .
CDR3aa: CASSVYPAENYEQYF
CDR3nt: TGTGCCAGCAGTGTATATCCAGCAGAGAACTACGAGCAGTACTTC

abundance: .
v_gene: TRBV9
j_gene: TRBJ2-7
d_gene: TRBD1
CDR3aa: CASSAGRGQGLPSEQYF
CDR3nt: TGTGCCAGCAGCGCAGGAAGGGGACAGGGGTTGCCAAGCGAGCAGTACTTC

abundance: .
v_gene: TRBV7-9
j_gene: TRBJ2-3
d_gene: .
CDR3aa: CASSTDEVVGSDTQYF
CDR3nt: TGTGCCAGCAGTACGGACGAGGTCGTAGGTTCAGATACGCAGTATTTT

abundance: .
v_gene: TRBV27
j_gene: TRBJ2-7
d_gene: .
CDR3aa: CASRPRGYYEQYF
CDR3nt: TGTGCCAGCAGGCCTCGGGGGTACTACGAGCAGTACTTC

abundance: .
v_gene: TRBV27
j_gene: TRBJ2-1
d_gene: .
CDR3aa: CASRDKGSYNEQFF
CDR3nt: TGTGCCAGCAGGGACAAAGGCTCCTACAATGAGCAGTTCTTC

abundance: .
v_gene: TRBV2
j_gene: TRBJ2-5
d_gene: .
CDR3aa: CASWARQETQYF
CDR3nt: TGTGCCAGCTGGGCCCGACAAGAGACCCAGTACTTC

abundance: .
v_gene: TRBV9
j_gene: TRBJ1-2
d_gene: .
CDR3aa: CASSVQGYGYTF
CDR3nt: TGTGCCAGCAGCGTCCAAGGCTATGGCTACACCTTC

abundance: .
v_gene: TRBV5-1
j_gene: TRBJ2-7
d_gene: TRBD1
CDR3aa: CASSPTGGRYEQYF
CDR3nt: TGCGCCAGCAGCCCGACAGGGGGCCGCTACGAGCAGTACTTC

abundance: .
v_gene: TRBV15
j_gene: TRBJ1-4
d_gene: .
CDR3aa: CATSRDSEGRLFF
CDR3nt: TGTGCCACCAGCAGAGATTCAGAGGGGCGACTGTTTTTT

abundance: once
v_gene: TRBV27
j_gene: TRBJ1-2
d_gene: .
CDR3aa: CASSSALGDYGYTF
CDR3nt: TGTGCCAGCAGTTCCGCACTGGGGGACTATGGCTACACCTTC

abundance: .
v_gene: TRBV10-2
j_gene: TRBJ2-1
d_gene: TRBD2
CDR3aa: CASTLSGGNEQFF
CDR3nt: TGCGCCAGCACCCTGTCGGGGGGCAATGAGCAGTTCTTC

abundance: .
v_gene: TRBV5-1
j_gene: TRBJ2-1
d_gene: TRBD2
CDR3aa: CASSRETGTSGLGFYNEQFF
CDR3nt: TGCGCCAGCAGTCGAGAAACCGGGACTAGCGGCCTTGGATTCTACAATGAGCAGTTCTTC

abundance: .
v_gene: TRBV4-1
j_gene: TRBJ1-1
d_gene: .
CDR3aa: CASSQVGVEAFF
CDR3nt: TGCGCCAGCAGCCAAGTTGGGGTTGAAGCTTTCTTT

abundance: .
v_gene: TRBV9
j_gene: TRBJ2-2
d_gene: .
CDR3aa: CASSVLGLASSGELFF
CDR3nt: TGTGCCAGCAGCGTATTGGGGCTAGCTAGTTCCGGGGAGCTGTTTTTT

abundance: .
v_gene: TRBV6-4
j_gene: TRBJ2-3
d_gene: .
CDR3aa: CASSYSPTDTQYF
CDR3nt: TGTGCCAGCAGCTACAGTCCCACAGATACGCAGTATTTT

abundance: .
v_gene: TRBV21-1
j_gene: TRBJ2-1
d_gene: .
CDR3aa: CASSSLRFF
CDR3nt: TGTGCCAGCAGCTCTCTACGGTTCTTC

abundance: .
v_gene: TRBV2
j_gene: TRBJ2-7
d_gene: .
CDR3aa: CASAGSEQYF
CDR3nt: TGTGCCAGCGCAGGGTCCGAGCAGTACTTC

abundance: .
v_gene: TRBV4-1
j_gene: TRBJ2-7
d_gene: .
CDR3aa: CASSPRSSYEQYF
CDR3nt: TGCGCCAGCAGCCCCCGGTCCTCCTACGAGCAGTACTTC

abundance: once
v_gene: TRBV7-9
j_gene: TRBJ2-1
d_gene: .
CDR3aa: CASSLGFYEQFF
CDR3nt: TGTGCCAGCAGCTTGGGGTTCTATGAGCAGTTCTTC

abundance: .
v_gene: TRBV4-2
j_gene: TRBJ2-1
d_gene: TRBD2
CDR3aa: CASSQGRANQRGPLFRNEQFF
CDR3nt: TGTGCCAGCAGCCAAGGCCGGGCTAACCAGCGGGGCCCCCTTTTTAGGAATGAGCAGTTCTTC

abundance: .
v_gene: TRBV11-2
j_gene: TRBJ2-1
d_gene: .
CDR3aa: CASSSVVWDEQFF
CDR3nt: TGTGCCAGCAGCTCCGTGGTGTGGGATGAGCAGTTCTTC

abundance: .
v_gene: TRBV5-6
j_gene: TRBJ2-1
d_gene: TRBD1
CDR3aa: CASSPGQGVNNEQFF
CDR3nt: TGTGCCAGCAGCCCAGGACAGGGTGTCAACAATGAGCAGTTCTTC

abundance: .
v_gene: TRBV11-2
j_gene: TRBJ2-7
d_gene: .
CDR3aa: CASSLSTGLDYEQYF
CDR3nt: TGTGCCAGCAGCTTAAGTACTGGACTGGACTACGAGCAGTACTTC

abundance: .
v_gene: TRBV7-6
j_gene: TRBJ2-3
d_gene: TRBD2
CDR3aa: CASSLAAGGTDTQYF
CDR3nt: TGTGCCAGCAGCTTAGCTGCGGGAGGTACAGATACGCAGTATTTT

abundance: .
v_gene: TRBV6-5
j_gene: TRBJ2-2
d_gene: .
CDR3aa: CASSYGGELFF
CDR3nt: TGTGCCAGCAGTTACGGGGGGGAGCTGTTTTTT

abundance: few
v_gene: TRBV14
j_gene: TRBJ2-7
d_gene: .
CDR3aa: CASSQAGVFYEQYF
CDR3nt: TGTGCCAGCAGCCAAGCGGGAGTATTCTACGAGCAGTACTTC

abundance: .
v_gene: TRBV7-8
j_gene: TRBJ2-3
d_gene: TRBD2
CDR3aa: CASSLYLAGIESTDTQYF
CDR3nt: TGTGCCAGCAGCTTATACCTAGCGGGGATAGAAAGCACAGATACGCAGTATTTT

abundance: .
v_gene: TRBV30
j_gene: TRBJ2-1
d_gene: .
CDR3aa: CAWNAPISGYEQFF
CDR3nt: TGTGCCTGGAACGCGCCGATTAGTGGTTATGAGCAGTTCTTC

abundance: .
v_gene: TRBV19
j_gene: TRBJ1-2
d_gene: .
CDR3aa: CASMGGTNYGYTF
CDR3nt: TGTGCCAGTATGGGCGGAACTAACTATGGCTACACCTTC

abundance: .
v_gene: TRBV25-1
j_gene: TRBJ2-1
d_gene: .
CDR3aa: CASRLGDEQFF
CDR3nt: TGTGCCAGCAGACTAGGGGATGAGCAGTTCTTC

abundance: .
v_gene: TRBV30
j_gene: TRBJ1-4
d_gene: .
CDR3aa: CAWSPTEGPIATNEKLFF
CDR3nt: TGTGCCTGGAGTCCGACAGAGGGCCCTATTGCAACTAATGAAAAACTGTTTTTT

abundance: .
v_gene: TRBV5-6
j_gene: TRBJ1-5
d_gene: .
CDR3aa: CASSYQGFEPQHF
CDR3nt: TGTGCCAGCAGCTACCAGGGTTTCGAGCCCCAGCATTTT

abundance: .
v_gene: TRBV6-1
j_gene: TRBJ2-7
d_gene: TRBD1
CDR3aa: CASAPRDRGIYEQYF
CDR3nt: TGTGCCAGTGCCCCCCGGGACAGGGGAATCTACGAGCAGTACTTC

abundance: .
v_gene: TRBV7-9
j_gene: TRBJ2-3
d_gene: TRBD1
CDR3aa: CASSPGTGQTDTQYF
CDR3nt: TGTGCCAGCAGCCCCGGGACAGGGCAAACAGATACGCAGTATTTT

abundance: .
v_gene: TRBV29-1
j_gene: TRBJ2-7
d_gene: .
CDR3aa: CSVETTAASYEQYF
CDR3nt: TGCAGCGTTGAAACAACAGCCGCGTCCTACGAGCAGTACTTC